One and the same sample provided the 24 T cell receptor beta chains below, sequenced in a study of Ad26.COV2.S vaccination and SARS-CoV-2 variants. As to treatment: roughly 20 received Ad26.COV2.S at low or high dose, single or two shots; 5 received placebo; per-sample allocation not given. After the first vaccine or placebo injection, samples were drawn on day 63. TCRdb keeps only in-frame clones here, not all; method: immunoSEQ multiplex PCR. The sample lists about 320,000 clones, 85% occurring once. This material consisted of peripheral blood, taken in a trial of Ad26.COV2.S vaccine versus placebo. The receptor source for this set is a person aged 18 to 59 who received the Ad26.COV2.S COVID-19 vaccine or a placebo.

The gene calls are TRBV28 and TRBJ1-5; D may be TRBD1 (5 bases). This CDR3 is 15 amino acids long. Trimming removed 2 bases at V and 7 bases at J, with 15 bases between. Germline CDR1 MDHEN, CDR2 SYDVKM. The CDR3 DNA sequence: TGTGCCAGCAGTTTAAGCAACAGGTTCAACCAGCCCCAGCATTTT. Protein sequence: CASSLSNRFNQPQHF. Full variable domain (remainder filled in from reference TRBV28 and TRBJ1-5): DVKVTQSSRYLVKRTGEKVFLECVQDMDHENMFWYRQDPGLGLRLIYFSYDVKMKEKGDIPEGYSVSREKKERFSLILESASTNQTSMYLCASSLSNRFNQPQHFGDGTRLSIL.

The chain has TRBV6-5 and TRBJ1-3, with D tentatively TRBD1 (6 bases). V was clipped by 6 bases and J by 1 base, with 10 bases between them. This CDR3 is built from 14 residues. In germline, CDR1 is MNHEY, CDR2 SVGAGI. The CDR3 DNA reads as TGTGCCAGCAGCGTCGACAGGTCTGGAAACACCATATATTTT. Encoded protein: CASSVDRSGNTIYF.

The J gene is TRBJ2-3, the V gene TRBV5-6; no reliable D call. Trimming removed 2 bases at V and 2 bases at J, with 15 bases between. CDR1 SGHDT and CDR2 YYEEEE come from the germline V gene. This CDR3 contains 16 residues. The CDR3, as DNA: TGTGCCAGCAGCTTAACGGCAGGAACTCCCACAGATACGCAGTATTTT. Its translation is CASSLTAGTPTDTQYF.

This sequence joins TRBV11-3 and TRBJ2-2, with 8 bases identical to TRBD1. CDR3 length equals 16 residues. The ends lost 5 bases at V and 7 bases at J; junction bases unmatched: 12. Germline-derived CDR1 and CDR2 are SGHNT and YENEEA. CDR3 loop: CASSRPRRGQSGELFF. The DNA for the CDR3 is TGTGCCAGCAGCCGCCCCCGCAGGGGGCAGAGCGGGGAGCTGTTTTTT.

The CDR3 is CASTARGFANYGYTF. The CDR3 DNA reads as TGTGCCAGCACGGCTCGGGGTTTCGCTAACTATGGCTACACCTTC. V gene TRBV11-2 combines with J gene TRBJ1-2; D gene ambiguous. The CDR3 spans 15 residues. Germline assignment: CDR1 SGHAT and CDR2 FQNNGV. V dropped 7 bases and J dropped 0 bases, with 15 bases sitting between them.

A few counts support this clone. The gene calls are TRBV7-9 and TRBJ1-4; D unclear. CDR3 length: 15 residues. V gave up 6 bases and J gave up 0 bases, with 11 bases separating them. Germline lookup yields CDR1 SEHNR and CDR2 FQNEAQ (reference sequence). The CDR3 region is CASSATGATNEKLFF. CDR3 DNA sequence: TGTGCCAGCAGTGCAACCGGGGCAACTAATGAAAAACTGTTTTTT.

The rearrangement uses TRBV5-1 and TRBJ1-1; TRBD1 aligns across 7 bases. Per germline, CDR1 SGHRS and CDR2 YFSETQ. The CDR3 is 13 residues long. V shed 4 bases and J 5 bases; nucleotides not matched to a gene: 5. The CDR3 DNA sequence: TGCGCCAGCAGCCGGGACAGCAAAACTGAAGCTTTCTTT. This encodes CASSRDSKTEAFF.

This chain uses TRBV28 with TRBJ2-5; TRBD2 is a possible D gene (5 bases). The germline gives CDR1 MDHEN, CDR2 SYDVKM. Trimming left V 5 bases short and J 5 bases short, with 12 bases between. There are 13 residues in the CDR3. The DNA for the CDR3 is TGTGCCAGCAGTCGCACTAGTACCGAGACCCAGTACTTC. It specifies CASSRTSTETQYF.

This chain joins TRBV3-1 (or the pseudogene TRBV3-2) and TRBJ1-5; D gene ambiguous. Germline CDR1 LGHDT, CDR2 YNNKEL (reference sequence). There are 13 residues in the CDR3. Trimming shortened V by 1 base and J by 3 bases, and 4 bases separated the two germline ends. The CDR3: CASSQGHNQPQHF. The CDR3, as DNA: TGTGCCAGCAGCCAAGGACACAATCAGCCCCAGCATTTT.

The chain is built from TRBV7-8 and TRBJ2-3, with 10 bases that match TRBD1. The V and J ends lost 3 bases and 6 bases, in that order; junction bases with no gene match: 9. This CDR3 is built from 16 residues. The germline V gene encodes CDR1 SGHVS and CDR2 FQNEAQ. The CDR3 loop reads CASSLQTGGASDTQYF. The CDR3 region has the DNA TGTGCCAGCAGCTTGCAGACAGGGGGCGCATCTGATACGCAGTATTTT. Together with reference TRBV7-8 and TRBJ2-3, the CDR3 gives the full variable domain: GAGVSQSPRYKVAKRGQDVALRCDPISGHVSLFWYQQALGQGPEFLTYFQNEAQLDKSGLPSDRFFAERPEGSVSTLKIQRTQQEDSAVYLCASSLQTGGASDTQYFGPGTRLTVL.

V usage is TRBV7-2 and J usage is TRBJ1-2; D is unclear. The CDR3 is 19 amino acids. Trimming pared 2 bases from V and 1 base from J, leaving 23 bases between. Per germline, CDR1 SGHTA and CDR2 FQGNSA. In nucleotides, the CDR3 is TGTGCCAGCAGCTTACGGCCAACTGAGGAGAGGGATCTTAACTATGGCTACACCTTC. Protein: CASSLRPTEERDLNYGYTF.

The V call is TRBV4-2, the J call TRBJ2-3, with 8 bases fitting TRBD1. Unmatched junction bases numbered 7, after V lost 1 base and J lost 4 bases. Germline CDR1 LGHNA, CDR2 YNFKEQ. CDR3 size: 16 residues. The CDR3 DNA reads TGTGCCAGCAGCCAAGTCAGGGGGCTTGAGGCAGATACGCAGTATTTT. Translating it yields CASSQVRGLEADTQYF.

The chain is built from TRBV6-6 and TRBJ2-1; no reliable D call. Germline values: CDR1 MNHNY, CDR2 SVGAGI (reference sequence). The CDR3 spans 12 residues. Trimming cost V 5 bases and J 8 bases, with 10 bases left between them. CDR3 nucleotides: TGTGCCAGCAGTCCGGGCGTCCATGAGCAGTTCTTC. Translated: CASSPGVHEQFF.

The J gene is TRBJ1-2, the V gene TRBV19, with 7 bases identical to TRBD1. Per germline, CDR1 LNHDA and CDR2 SQIVND (reference sequence). The V segment lost 7 bases and the J segment 4 bases; nucleotides outside the gene matches: 9. This CDR3 region has 14 residues. In DNA, the CDR3 is TGTGCCAGTACCTTGGGGGACAGAGCCTATGGCTACACCTTC. This translates into CASTLGDRAYGYTF.

V is TRBV15 and J is TRBJ1-6; D is perhaps TRBD1 (6 bases). The CDR3 has 15 residues. With 1 base removed from V and 9 bases from J, the gap between germline ends came to 13 bases. Germline-derived CDR1 and CDR2 are LNHNV and YYDKDF (reference sequence). The CDR3 nucleotides are TGTGCCACCAGCAGAGCCGGCAGGGACACTTCACCCCTCCACTTT. Protein sequence: CATSRAGRDTSPLHF.

The chain has TRBV4-2 and TRBJ2-1, with D unclear. Germline V CDR1 and CDR2: LGHNA, YNFKEQ. V was pared by 0 bases and J by 3 bases, with 12 bases between. The CDR3 runs to 16 residues. Here the CDR3 DNA reads TGTGCCAGCAGCCAAGACCGGGCGGATTTCTACAATGAGCAGTTCTTC. Its translation: CASSQDRADFYNEQFF.

The genes are TRBV18 and TRBJ1-1; unclear D gene. Trimming left V 3 bases short and J 0 bases short, with 17 bases between. The CDR3 is made up of 17 amino acids. Germline CDR1 KGHSH, CDR2 LQKENI. CDR3 residues: CASSPYQTSFMNTEAFF. The CDR3 bases are TGTGCCAGCTCACCCTATCAGACATCATTCATGAACACTGAAGCTTTCTTT.

The genes are TRBV24-1 and TRBJ2-3; 12 nucleotides align to TRBD2. J gave up 2 bases and V 7 bases, and 3 bases lay outside the gene matches. The CDR3 spans 15 residues. Germline V gene data show CDR1 as KGHDR and CDR2 as SFDVKD. In DNA, the CDR3 is TGTGCCACCAGGCCTAGCGGGGGGGTCACAGATACGCAGTATTTT. Amino acid sequence: CATRPSGGVTDTQYF.

Concerning this clone itself: Other nucleotide sequences in the sample specify the same CDR3. CDR3 nucleotide sequence: TGTGCCAGCAGTTTAGGGTTGAACACTGAAGCTTTCTTT. Its translation: CASSLGLNTEAFF. This chain uses TRBV12-3 or TRBV12-4 with TRBJ1-1; D unresolved. CDR3 length equals 13 residues. V shed 1 base and J shed 0 bases, with 3 bases lying between them.

The chain joins TRBV11-2 to TRBJ2-3; weak D call: TRBD2 (6 bases). The V end was cut by 4 bases, the J end by 0 bases, with 8 bases between. This CDR3 has 14 residues. Looked up from germline, CDR1 is SGHAT and CDR2 is FQNNGV. CDR3 loop: CASSSGTSTDTQYF. In DNA, the CDR3 is TGTGCCAGCAGCTCCGGGACTAGCACAGATACGCAGTATTTT. Variable domain in full (rest from reference TRBV11-2 and TRBJ2-3): EAGVAQSPRYKIIEKRQSVAFWCNPISGHATLYWYQQILGQGPKLLIQFQNNGVVDDSQLPKDRFSAERLKGVDSTLKIQPAKLEDSAVYLCASSSGTSTDTQYFGPGTRLTVL.

This sequence joins TRBV7-8 and TRBJ2-5, with 10 bases matching TRBD1. Looked up from germline, CDR1 is SGHVS and CDR2 is FQNEAQ. The junction had 11 bases not matched to a gene; V was cut back by 5 bases and J by 5 bases. The CDR3 is 16 residues long. CDR3 protein: CASSLRGTGAGETQYF. CDR3 coding DNA: TGTGCCAGCAGCCTTAGGGGGACAGGGGCCGGGGAGACCCAGTACTTC.

Note on this clone: The same CDR3 can be traced to other DNA sequences in this sample. Here the CDR3 reads CASSSGANVLTF. The DNA of the CDR3 is TGTGCCAGCAGTTCTGGGGCCAACGTCCTGACTTTC. The chain employs TRBV28 and TRBJ2-6; D gene ambiguous. CDR1 MDHEN and CDR2 SYDVKM come from the germline V gene. The CDR3 covers 12 residues. Between the trimmed V and J ends, which lost 4 bases and 2 bases, there was a span of 0 bases.

V is TRBV5-4 and J is TRBJ2-1; a possible D gene is TRBD2 (7 bases). The CDR3 runs to 16 residues. CDR1 is SGHNT and CDR2 is YYREEE in the germline V gene (reference sequence). The V end lost 0 bases, the J end lost 5 bases, and 15 bases lay between the germline ends. The CDR3 spells CASSLEGGAPHNEQFF. The CDR3 DNA reads TGTGCCAGCAGCTTGGAGGGGGGGGCGCCCCACAATGAGCAGTTCTTC.

CDR3 in amino acids: CASSVEVDYEQYF. The CDR3 nucleotides are TGTGCCAGCAGCGTAGAAGTCGACTACGAGCAGTACTTC. The V call is TRBV9, the J call TRBJ2-7; D gene unclear. CDR3 length: 13 amino acids. The germline V and J ends were trimmed by 0 bases and 3 bases, with 7 bases remaining between them. In germline, CDR1 is SGDLS, CDR2 YYNGEE.